The sequence of this TCR beta chain was determined in a study of identical twins (TCRdb year 2016). About the full investigation: To test whether fetal clonotypes persist, this study deep-sequenced TCR alpha and beta repertoires from monozygotic twins, from unrelated adults of various ages, and from cord blood. To rule out contamination, the twin experiments were replicated at different times with different library preparation protocols.

This clonotype was seen at least ten times. It lacks a known antigen. There are no base qualities to consult, and no much larger clone falls within one base. Every donor in the study was a healthy Caucasian. Using Miltenyi CD45RO+ enrichment and human naive T-cell isolation kits, memory (CD45RO+) and naive T cells were isolated from PBMC. Study-wide findings and limitations: Compared with coincidental sharing between unrelated individuals, out-of-frame TCR alpha sequences shared between twins showed an excess of sequences with low generation probability. Zero-insertion analyses could be partly confounded by invariant T cells such as MAIT and iNKT, though diverse VJ usage argued against such confounding for most clonotypes. A weaker excess of twin sharing was found in beta out-of-frame sequences because the signal-to-noise ratio was lowered by fewer shared sequences. In monozygotic twins, recombination models systematically underestimated out-of-frame TCR alpha sharing, but the models matched the sharing seen between unrelated individuals. Because the same donors could not be followed over many years, the conclusions depended on cross-sectional statistical analysis. Abundant cord blood beta clonotypes carried fewer insertions; young adult naive repertoires showed a weaker similar trend, while memory repertoires showed none.

Library construction relied on 5' RACE. TCRdb records Illumina HiSeq 2000 as the sequencer. Template switching introduced a universal primer binding site; the final cDNA contained a unique molecular identifier, enabling accurate counting of TCR cDNA molecules. First-strand cDNA for TCR alpha and beta chains was synthesized from specific primers in the conserved constant-segment region. To control for contamination, every cDNA library was double barcoded, receiving both a SMART-Mk sample barcode and Illumina barcodes. Two successive PCR steps introduced TruSeq adapter sequences along with Illumina sample barcodes. Sequencing of the TCR alpha and beta cDNA libraries was done on the Illumina HiSeq platform using custom primers. In the original analysis: MiGEC processed the raw reads to extract unique molecular identifiers, while MiXCR was used to determine the CDR3 positions. For each individual, recombination models were inferred using an EM algorithm with the repgenHMM and IGoR tools. Shared clonotype analysis was performed with the tcR package in R, normalizing sharing by the product of cloneset sizes. To study raw recombination without the effects of thymic and clonal selection, out-of-frame nonproductive sequences were analyzed. TCRdb reworked the public reads: Q25 trimming with fastp, MiXCR clone assembly, productive beta chains retained. Entries that share a CDR3 protein sequence are merged under the most common genes and DNA. The V and J calls shown here were made by TCRdb, not taken from the authors' results. The sample table lists more than 200,000 distinct CDR3 sequences, around 9.6% of them with a count of one. Jointly, the top ten make up 4.5% to 5.5% of the sample.

The CDR1 and CDR2 encoded by the germline V gene (reference sequence) are MNHEY and SMNVEV. Trimming removed 3 bases from V and 6 bases from J, leaving 9 bases between the germline ends. Inclusive of the bounding cysteine and phenylalanine, the CDR3 is 13 residues long. Only CDR3 DNA remains: 39 bases, in frame from the first base. Sequencing used memory (CD45RO+) T cells sorted from blood. The sample's cell subset or site, from its label and the paper: CD45RO+ enriched T cells. The source of this sequence is a woman under 30 in good health. Rearrangement joined TRBV27 to TRBJ2-4; the D gene remains uncertain. The DNA sequence reads TGTGCCAGCAGTTTCGGCCTGGGAAACATTCAGTACTTC. Its coded protein is CASSFGLGNIQYF.